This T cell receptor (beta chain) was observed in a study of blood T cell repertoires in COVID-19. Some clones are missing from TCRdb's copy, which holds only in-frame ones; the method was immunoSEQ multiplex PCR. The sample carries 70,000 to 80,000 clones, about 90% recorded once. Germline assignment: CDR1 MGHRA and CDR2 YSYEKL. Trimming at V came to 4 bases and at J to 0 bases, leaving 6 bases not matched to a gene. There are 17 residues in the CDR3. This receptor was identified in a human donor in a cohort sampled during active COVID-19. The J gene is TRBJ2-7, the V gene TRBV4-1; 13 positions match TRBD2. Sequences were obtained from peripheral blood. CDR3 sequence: CASSRGTSGVDSYEQYF. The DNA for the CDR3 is TGCGCCAGCAGCCGAGGGACTAGCGGGGTCGACTCCTACGAGCAGTACTTC.